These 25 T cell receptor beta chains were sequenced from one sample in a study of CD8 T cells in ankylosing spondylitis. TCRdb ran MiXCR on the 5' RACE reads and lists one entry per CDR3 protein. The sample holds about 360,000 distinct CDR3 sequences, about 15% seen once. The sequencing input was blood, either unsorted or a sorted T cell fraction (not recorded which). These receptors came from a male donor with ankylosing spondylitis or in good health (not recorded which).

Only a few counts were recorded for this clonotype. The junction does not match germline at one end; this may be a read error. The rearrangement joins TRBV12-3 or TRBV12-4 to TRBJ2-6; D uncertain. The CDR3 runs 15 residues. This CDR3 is CASSLGYSGANVLTF. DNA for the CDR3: TGTGCCAGCAGCTTAGGGTATTCTGGGGCCAACGTCCTGACTTTC.

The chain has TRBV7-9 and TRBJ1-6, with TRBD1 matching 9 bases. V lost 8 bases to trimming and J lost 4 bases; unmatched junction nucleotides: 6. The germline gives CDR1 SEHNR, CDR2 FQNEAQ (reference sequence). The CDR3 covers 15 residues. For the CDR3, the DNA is TGTGCCAGCCAGACAGGGGGGAAGTATAATTCACCCCTCCACTTT. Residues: CASQTGGKYNSPLHF.

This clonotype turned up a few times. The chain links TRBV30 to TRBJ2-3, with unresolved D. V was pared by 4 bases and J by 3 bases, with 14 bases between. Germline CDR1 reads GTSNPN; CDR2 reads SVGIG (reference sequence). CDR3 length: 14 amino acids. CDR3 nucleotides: TGTGCCTGGACCCTCCGAGGTGGGACAGATACGCAGTATTTT. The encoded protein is CAWTLRGGTDTQYF.

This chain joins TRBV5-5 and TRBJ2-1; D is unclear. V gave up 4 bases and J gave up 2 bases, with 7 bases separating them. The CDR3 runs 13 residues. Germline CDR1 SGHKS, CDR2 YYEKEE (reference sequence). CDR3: CASSPFAYNEQFF. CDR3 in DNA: TGTGCCAGCAGCCCGTTTGCCTACAATGAGCAGTTCTTC. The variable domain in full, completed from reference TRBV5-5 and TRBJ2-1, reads DAGVTQSPTHLIKTRGQQVTLRCSPISGHKSVSWYQQVLGQGPQFIFQYYEKEERGRGNFPDRFSARQFPNYSSELNVNALLLGDSALYLCASSPFAYNEQFFGPGTRLTVL.

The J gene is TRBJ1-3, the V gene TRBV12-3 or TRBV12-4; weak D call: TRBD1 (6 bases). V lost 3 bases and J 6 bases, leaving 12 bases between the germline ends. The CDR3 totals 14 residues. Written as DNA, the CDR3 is TGTGCCAGCAGTTTGGAGGACAGAATAAACACCATATATTTT. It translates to CASSLEDRINTIYF.

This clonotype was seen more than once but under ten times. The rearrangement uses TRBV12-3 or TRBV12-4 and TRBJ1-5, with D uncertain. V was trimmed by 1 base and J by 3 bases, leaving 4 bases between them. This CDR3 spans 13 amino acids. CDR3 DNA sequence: TGTGCCAGCAGTTTAGAGATCAATCAGCCCCAGCATTTT. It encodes CASSLEINQPQHF.

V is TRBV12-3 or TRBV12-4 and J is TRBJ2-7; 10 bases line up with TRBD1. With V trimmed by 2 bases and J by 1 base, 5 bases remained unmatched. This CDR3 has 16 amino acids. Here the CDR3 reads CASSLLRDRGSYEQYF. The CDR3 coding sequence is TGTGCCAGCAGTTTACTCCGGGACAGGGGATCCTACGAGCAGTACTTC.

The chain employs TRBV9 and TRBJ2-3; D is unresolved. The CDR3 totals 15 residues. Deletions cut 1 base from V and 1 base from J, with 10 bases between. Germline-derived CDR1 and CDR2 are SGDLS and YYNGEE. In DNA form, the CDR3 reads TGTGCCAGCAGCGTACAGCGCTCTGGCACAGATACGCAGTATTTT. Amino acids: CASSVQRSGTDTQYF. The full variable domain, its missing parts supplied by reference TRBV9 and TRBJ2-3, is DSGVTQTPKHLITATGQRVTLRCSPRSGDLSVYWYQQSLDQGLQFLIQYYNGEERAKGNILERFSAQQFPDLHSELNLSSLELGDSALYFCASSVQRSGTDTQYFGPGTRLTVL.

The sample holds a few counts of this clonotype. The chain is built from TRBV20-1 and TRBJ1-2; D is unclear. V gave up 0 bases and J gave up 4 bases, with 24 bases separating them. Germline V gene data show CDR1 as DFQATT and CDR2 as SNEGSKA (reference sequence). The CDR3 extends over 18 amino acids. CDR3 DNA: TGCAGTGCTAGAGAAACCCCAAACGCGGAGCGCCTCTCCTATGGCTACACCTTC. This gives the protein CSARETPNAERLSYGYTF.

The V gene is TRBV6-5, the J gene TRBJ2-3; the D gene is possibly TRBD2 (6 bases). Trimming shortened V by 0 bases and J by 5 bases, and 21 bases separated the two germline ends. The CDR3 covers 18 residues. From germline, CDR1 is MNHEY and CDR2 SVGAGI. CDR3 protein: CASSYSLGGPGRGDTQYF. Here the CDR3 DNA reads TGTGCCAGCAGTTACTCGTTAGGAGGGCCGGGAAGGGGAGATACGCAGTATTTT.

The chain's CDR3 is CSADGRTSAESYNEQFF. CDR3 coding DNA: TGCAGTGCGGACGGACGTACCTCGGCAGAGTCCTACAATGAGCAGTTCTTC. V and J are TRBV20-1 and TRBJ2-1; D gene unclear. This CDR3 spans 17 amino acids. Trimming stripped 6 bases from V and 1 base from J, with 22 bases between. Germline lookup yields CDR1 DFQATT and CDR2 SNEGSKA (reference sequence).

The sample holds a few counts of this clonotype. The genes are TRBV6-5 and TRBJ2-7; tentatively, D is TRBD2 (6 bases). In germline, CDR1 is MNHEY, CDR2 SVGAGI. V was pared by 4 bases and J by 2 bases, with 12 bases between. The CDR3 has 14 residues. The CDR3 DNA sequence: TGTGCCAGCAGTTTACTAGCTGATACCTACGAGCAGTACTTC. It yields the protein CASSLLADTYEQYF.

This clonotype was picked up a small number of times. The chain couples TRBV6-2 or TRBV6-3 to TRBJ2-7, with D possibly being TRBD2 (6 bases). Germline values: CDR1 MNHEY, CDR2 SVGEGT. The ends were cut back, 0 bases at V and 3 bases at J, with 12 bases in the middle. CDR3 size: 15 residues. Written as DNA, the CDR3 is TGTGCCAGCAGTTACTCGGAGGGAAGGAGCTACGAGCAGTACTTC. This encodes CASSYSEGRSYEQYF.

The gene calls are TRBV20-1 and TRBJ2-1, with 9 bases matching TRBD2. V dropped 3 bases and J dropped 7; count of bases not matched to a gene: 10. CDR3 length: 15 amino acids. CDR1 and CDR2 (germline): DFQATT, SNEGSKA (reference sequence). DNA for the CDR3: TGCAGTGCTAGGGCCCCGGGACTAGCTACGAATGAGCAGTTCTTC. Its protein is CSARAPGLATNEQFF.

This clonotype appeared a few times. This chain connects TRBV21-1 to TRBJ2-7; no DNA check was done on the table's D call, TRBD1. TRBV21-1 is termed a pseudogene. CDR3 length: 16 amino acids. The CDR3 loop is CASSQHRKEFSYEQYF. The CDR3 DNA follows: TGTGCCAGCAGCCAACACAGGAAGGAGTTCTCCTACGAGCAGTACTTC.

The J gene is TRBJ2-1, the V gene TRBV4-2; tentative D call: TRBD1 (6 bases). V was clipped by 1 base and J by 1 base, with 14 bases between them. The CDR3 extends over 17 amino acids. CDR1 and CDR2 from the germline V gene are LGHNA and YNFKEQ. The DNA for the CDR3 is TGTGCCAGCAGCCAAGTACAGGGACCTCTTTCCTACAATGAGCAGTTCTTC. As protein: CASSQVQGPLSYNEQFF.

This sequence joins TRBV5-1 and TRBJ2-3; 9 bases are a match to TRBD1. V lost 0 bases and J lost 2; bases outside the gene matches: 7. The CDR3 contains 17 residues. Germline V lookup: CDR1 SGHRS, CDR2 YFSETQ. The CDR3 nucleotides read TGCGCCAGCAGCTTGGACGCACAGGGGGCGGTCACAGATACGCAGTATTTT. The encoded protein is CASSLDAQGAVTDTQYF.

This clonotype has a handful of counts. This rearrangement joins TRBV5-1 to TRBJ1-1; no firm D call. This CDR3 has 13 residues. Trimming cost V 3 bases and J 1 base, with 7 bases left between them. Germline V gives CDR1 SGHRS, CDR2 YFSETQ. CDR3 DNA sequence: TGCGCCAGCAGCTCTCAGAAGAACACTGAAGCTTTCTTT. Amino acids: CASSSQKNTEAFF. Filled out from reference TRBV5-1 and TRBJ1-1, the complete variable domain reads KAGVTQTPRYLIKTRGQQVTLSCSPISGHRSVSWYQQTPGQGLQFLFEYFSETQRNKGNFPGRFSGRQFSNSRSEMNVSTLELGDSALYLCASSSQKNTEAFFGQGTRLTVV.

CDR3 nucleotide sequence: TGCGCCAGCAGCTTGGCGGAGGTCTATGGCTACACCTTC. Its protein is CASSLAEVYGYTF. This sequence joins TRBV5-1 and TRBJ1-2; D gene uncertain. This CDR3 spans 13 amino acids. Germline CDR1 reads SGHRS; CDR2 reads YFSETQ. V was shortened by 0 bases and J by 4 bases, with 7 bases between the two germline ends.

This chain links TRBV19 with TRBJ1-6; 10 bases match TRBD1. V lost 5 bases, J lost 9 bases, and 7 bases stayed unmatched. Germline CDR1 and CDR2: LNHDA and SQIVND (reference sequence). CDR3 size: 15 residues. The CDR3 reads CASSDGTGDRSPLHF. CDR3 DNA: TGTGCCAGTAGTGATGGGACAGGGGATCGTTCACCCCTCCACTTT.

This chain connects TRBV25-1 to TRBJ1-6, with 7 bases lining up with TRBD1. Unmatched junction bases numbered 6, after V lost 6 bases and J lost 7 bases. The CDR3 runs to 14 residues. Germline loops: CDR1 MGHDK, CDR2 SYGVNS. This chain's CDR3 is CASRTWTGNSPLHF. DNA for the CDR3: TGTGCCAGCAGGACGTGGACAGGAAATTCACCCCTCCACTTT.

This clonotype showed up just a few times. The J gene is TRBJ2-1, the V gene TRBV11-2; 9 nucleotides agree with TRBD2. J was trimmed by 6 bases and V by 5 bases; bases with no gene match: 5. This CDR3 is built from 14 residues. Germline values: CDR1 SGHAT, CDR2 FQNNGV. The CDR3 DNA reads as TGTGCCAGCAGCCCTAGCGGGGAGATCAATGAGCAGTTCTTC. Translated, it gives CASSPSGEINEQFF.

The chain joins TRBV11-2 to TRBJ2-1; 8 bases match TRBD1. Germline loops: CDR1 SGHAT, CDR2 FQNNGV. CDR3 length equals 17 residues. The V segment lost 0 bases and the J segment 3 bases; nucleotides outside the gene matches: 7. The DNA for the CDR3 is TGTGCCAGCAGCTTAGAGGTCCGAGACAGGGGCTACAATGAGCAGTTCTTC. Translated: CASSLEVRDRGYNEQFF.

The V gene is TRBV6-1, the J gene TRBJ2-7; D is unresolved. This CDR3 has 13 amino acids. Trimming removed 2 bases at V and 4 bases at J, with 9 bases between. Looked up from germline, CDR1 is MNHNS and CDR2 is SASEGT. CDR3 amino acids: CASSESDKYEQYF. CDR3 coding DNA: TGTGCCAGCAGTGAATCCGACAAGTACGAGCAGTACTTC.

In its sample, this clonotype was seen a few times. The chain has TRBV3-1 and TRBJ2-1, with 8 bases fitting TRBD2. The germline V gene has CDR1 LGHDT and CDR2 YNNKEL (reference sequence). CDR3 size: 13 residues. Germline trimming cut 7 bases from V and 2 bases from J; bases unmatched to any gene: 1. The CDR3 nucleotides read TGTGCCAGCAACGGGGGGGCCTACAATGAGCAGTTCTTC. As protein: CASNGGAYNEQFF.